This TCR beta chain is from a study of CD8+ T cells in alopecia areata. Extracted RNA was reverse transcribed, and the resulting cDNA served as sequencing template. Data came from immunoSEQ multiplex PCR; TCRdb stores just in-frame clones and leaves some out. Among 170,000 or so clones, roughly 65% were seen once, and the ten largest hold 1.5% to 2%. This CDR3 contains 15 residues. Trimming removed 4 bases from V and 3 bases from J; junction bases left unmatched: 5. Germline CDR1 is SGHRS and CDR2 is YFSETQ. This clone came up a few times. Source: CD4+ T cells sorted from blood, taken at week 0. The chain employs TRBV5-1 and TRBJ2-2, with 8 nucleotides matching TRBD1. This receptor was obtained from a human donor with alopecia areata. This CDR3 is CASSDGQGYTGELFF. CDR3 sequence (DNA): TGCGCCAGCAGCGACGGACAGGGTTACACCGGGGAGCTGTTTTTT.